Presented here are 32 T cell receptor beta chains from one specimen sequenced in a study of T cell changes during pregnancy in multiple sclerosis. TCRdb keeps only in-frame clones here, not all; method: immunoSEQ multiplex PCR. The sample has about 110,000 clones; 75% to 95% are singletons. The material sequenced was peripheral blood, taken before pregnancy. These receptors were obtained from a female donor with multiple sclerosis, enrolled in a pregnancy study.

The V call is TRBV7-6, the J call TRBJ2-3; the match to TRBD1 covers 10 bases. V trimming: 1 base; J trimming: 1 base; junction bases outside the gene matches: 2. From germline, CDR1 is SGHVS and CDR2 FNYEAQ. The CDR3 totals 16 residues. In DNA form, the CDR3 reads TGTGCCAGCAGCTTAGTAGGGACAGGGGGCACAGATACGCAGTATTTT. Translation gives CASSLVGTGGTDTQYF.

The chain combines TRBV6-4 with TRBJ2-1; 7 nucleotides match TRBD1. Germline values: CDR1 MRHNA, CDR2 SNTAGT. The V gene end was trimmed by 0 bases and the J gene end by 6 bases; junction bases not matched to a gene: 5. The CDR3 has 15 amino acids. This CDR3 reads CASSDSEDRANEQFF. CDR3 DNA: TGTGCCAGCAGTGACTCAGAAGACAGGGCCAATGAGCAGTTCTTC.

This rearrangement joins TRBV9 to TRBJ2-3; TRBD1 aligns across 8 bases. Germline CDR1 and CDR2: SGDLS and YYNGEE. This CDR3 has 14 residues. V shed 0 bases and J 6 bases; nucleotides not matched to a gene: 3. The DNA for the CDR3 is TGTGCCAGCAGCGTAGGGGCAGGGGGCGATACGCAGTATTTT. As protein: CASSVGAGGDTQYF.

The chain carries TRBV27 and TRBJ2-1; 9 nucleotides agree with TRBD2. CDR3 length: 19 amino acids. Germline CDR1 is MNHEY and CDR2 is SMNVEV (reference sequence). The V and J ends lost 3 bases and 0 bases, in that order; junction bases with no gene match: 12. CDR3 loop: CASSLEGLAKGSSYNEQFF. CDR3 coding DNA: TGTGCCAGCAGTTTGGAGGGACTAGCCAAAGGTAGCTCCTACAATGAGCAGTTCTTC.

The rearrangement joins TRBV11-2 to TRBJ2-5, with 13 bases lining up with TRBD2. The J segment lost 5 bases and the V segment lost 5 bases, leaving 2 bases of the junction unmatched. Germline V gene data show CDR1 as SGHAT and CDR2 as FQNNGV. The CDR3 is 14 amino acids. The CDR3 sequence is CASSRLAGGETQYF. For the CDR3, the DNA is TGTGCCAGCAGCCGACTAGCGGGAGGCGAGACCCAGTACTTC. Full variable domain (outside the CDR3, taken from reference TRBV11-2 and TRBJ2-5): EAGVAQSPRYKIIEKRQSVAFWCNPISGHATLYWYQQILGQGPKLLIQFQNNGVVDDSQLPKDRFSAERLKGVDSTLKIQPAKLEDSAVYLCASSRLAGGETQYFGPGTRLLVL.

This rearrangement joins TRBV7-9 to TRBJ2-3; unclear D gene. The CDR3 has 12 residues. Trimming took 4 bases from V and 2 from J, leaving 4 bases between them. CDR1 and CDR2 from the germline V gene are SEHNR and FQNEAQ (reference sequence). CDR3 loop: CASSSNTDTQYF. The CDR3 coding sequence is TGTGCCAGCAGCTCAAACACAGATACGCAGTATTTT.

The chain joins TRBV27 to TRBJ2-5; D is perhaps TRBD2 (6 bases). Looked up from germline, CDR1 is MNHEY and CDR2 is SMNVEV (reference sequence). The length of the CDR3 is 15 residues. The germline V and J ends were trimmed by 1 base and 2 bases, with 11 bases remaining between them. The CDR3 bases are TGTGCCAGCAGTTTATTGTCCGGGAGTCAAGAGACCCAGTACTTC. This gives the protein CASSLLSGSQETQYF.

This chain uses TRBV19 with TRBJ2-1; TRBD1 matches 11 bases. This CDR3 has 14 amino acids. Germline loops: CDR1 LNHDA, CDR2 SQIVND (reference sequence). Losses at the gene ends were 7 bases for V and 10 bases for J; bases not matched to a gene: 9. This CDR3 reads CASIGTGGSLEQFF. The CDR3 DNA follows: TGTGCCAGTATTGGGACAGGGGGTTCGTTGGAGCAGTTCTTC.

J is TRBJ2-3 and V is TRBV5-1; 11 bases align to TRBD2. This CDR3 spans 16 amino acids. Trimming cost V 1 base and J 4 bases; bases outside gene matches: 5. The germline CDR1 and CDR2 sequences are SGHRS and YFSETQ. DNA of the CDR3: TGCGCCAGCAGCTTGCTAACTAGCGGGAGTGCAGATACGCAGTATTTT. As protein: CASSLLTSGSADTQYF.

The genes are TRBV5-5 and TRBJ2-7; D perhaps matches TRBD1 (5 bases). Trimming shortened V by 0 bases and J by 0 bases, and 13 bases separated the two germline ends. The CDR3 sequence is 16 residues long. The germline V gene encodes CDR1 SGHKS and CDR2 YYEKEE (reference sequence). The CDR3 spells CASSLAPTGLSYEQYF. CDR3 DNA: TGTGCCAGCAGCTTGGCCCCTACAGGCCTCTCCTACGAGCAGTACTTC.

This chain links TRBV27 with TRBJ2-7; perhaps TRBD2 as D (6 bases). The CDR3 is 13 amino acids. The V end was cut by 1 base, the J end by 5 bases, with 9 bases between. The V gene's germline CDR1 is MNHEY and CDR2 SMNVEV (reference sequence). The CDR3 loop is CASSLLGGDEQYF. As DNA, the CDR3 is TGTGCCAGCAGTTTATTAGGAGGGGACGAGCAGTACTTC.

This clone was seen just once. V usage is TRBV6-1 and J usage is TRBJ2-5; 7 bases agree with TRBD1. With 2 bases clipped from V and 5 bases from J, the junction kept 11 bases outside the gene matches. Germline CDR1 MNHNS, CDR2 SASEGT. This CDR3 has 16 residues. Here the CDR3 reads CASSELEGAGGETQYF. CDR3 nucleotide sequence: TGTGCCAGCAGTGAACTTGAGGGGGCTGGTGGTGAGACCCAGTACTTC.

This clone is a singleton in its sample. CDR3: CASADSNSGNTIYF. CDR3 nucleotide sequence: TGTGCCAGCGCGGACAGCAACTCTGGAAACACCATATATTTT. V gene TRBV19 combines with J gene TRBJ1-3, with D possibly being TRBD1 (6 bases). Germline-derived CDR1 and CDR2 are LNHDA and SQIVND (reference sequence). V lost 9 bases and J 0 bases, leaving 12 bases between the germline ends. The CDR3 covers 14 residues.

The gene calls are TRBV6-6 and TRBJ1-5; the match to TRBD1 covers 8 bases. Losses at the gene ends were 5 bases for V and 1 base for J; bases not matched to a gene: 4. Germline CDR1 reads MNHNY; CDR2 reads SVGAGI (reference sequence). This CDR3 spans 15 amino acids. CDR3 DNA: TGTGCCAGCAGTCGGGGACAGGCCAGCAATCAGCCCCAGCATTTT. It encodes CASSRGQASNQPQHF.

V gene TRBV7-6 combines with J gene TRBJ2-3, with D perhaps matching TRBD1 (5 bases). The CDR3 runs 14 residues. V dropped 4 bases and J dropped 2 bases, with 10 bases sitting between them. The germline V gene encodes CDR1 SGHVS and CDR2 FNYEAQ. The CDR3: CASSYDRHTDTQYF. The DNA for the CDR3 is TGTGCCAGCAGCTACGACAGACACACAGATACGCAGTATTTT.

The J gene is TRBJ2-7, the V gene TRBV6-5; maybe TRBD2 (6 bases). V lost 5 bases and J 3 bases, leaving 14 bases between the germline ends. Germline V gene lookup returns CDR1 MNHEY and CDR2 SVGAGI. CDR3 length: 14 residues. The CDR3 here is CASSERLALYEQYF. For the CDR3, the DNA is TGTGCCAGCAGTGAACGCCTAGCGCTCTACGAGCAGTACTTC.

This clone was seen a single time. J is TRBJ1-5 and V is TRBV25-1; TRBD1 might be the D (5 bases). Germline V gives CDR1 MGHDK, CDR2 SYGVNS. The CDR3 extends over 12 amino acids. The V gene lost 4 bases and the J gene lost 7 bases, with 8 bases spanning the gap. The CDR3 DNA is TGTGCCAGCAGTGGGGGGGGGCAGCCCCAGCATTTT. It encodes CASSGGGQPQHF.

The gene calls are TRBV4-3 and TRBJ1-2, with 10 bases identical to TRBD1. Germline lookup yields CDR1 LGHNA and CDR2 YSLEER. This CDR3 is 18 amino acids long. V was clipped by 0 bases and J by 8 bases; unmatched bases: 15. The CDR3 sequence is CASSQDWPHPGTGEGYTF. The CDR3 DNA follows: TGCGCCAGCAGCCAAGATTGGCCCCATCCCGGGACAGGGGAGGGCTACACCTTC.

The chain has TRBV18 and TRBJ2-7; TRBD1 agrees at 9 bases. The CDR3 sequence is 14 residues long. V trimming: 3 bases; J trimming: 4 bases; junction bases outside the gene matches: 4. Germline V gene sequence: CDR1 KGHSH, CDR2 LQKENI. CDR3 coding DNA: TGTGCCAGCTCACCTTGGACAGGGGTTTACGAGCAGTACTTC. Encoded protein: CASSPWTGVYEQYF.

The chain combines TRBV27 with TRBJ2-2; a possible D gene is TRBD2 (6 bases). The length of the CDR3 is 15 residues. V was cut by 5 bases and J by 3 bases, with 13 bases left in between. Germline V gene sequence: CDR1 MNHEY, CDR2 SMNVEV (reference sequence). CDR3 protein: CASSPSGRDTGELFF. For the CDR3, the DNA is TGTGCCAGCAGTCCCTCCGGGAGAGACACCGGGGAGCTGTTTTTT.

The J gene is TRBJ1-4, the V gene TRBV5-1; D remains ambiguous. Germline lookup yields CDR1 SGHRS and CDR2 YFSETQ. This CDR3 has 15 amino acids. The ends were cut back, 1 base at V and 8 bases at J, with 15 bases in the middle. The CDR3 here is CASSLSEASGEKLFF. DNA for the CDR3: TGCGCCAGCAGCTTGTCCGAAGCCTCCGGGGAAAAACTGTTTTTT.

The chain couples TRBV19 to TRBJ2-5; the D is unclear. V was shortened by 5 bases and J by 0 bases, with 7 bases between the two germline ends. Germline V gene sequence: CDR1 LNHDA, CDR2 SQIVND (reference sequence). This CDR3 spans 13 amino acids. The CDR3 is CASSRADQETQYF. The DNA of the CDR3 is TGTGCCAGTAGTCGTGCGGACCAAGAGACCCAGTACTTC.

This chain connects TRBV29-1 to TRBJ2-1; 8 positions agree with TRBD2. V lost 0 bases to trimming and J lost 12 bases; unmatched junction nucleotides: 16. The germline V gene encodes CDR1 SQVTM and CDR2 ANQGSEA. This CDR3 is 16 amino acids long. The CDR3 DNA reads TGCAGCGTTGAAGACGCCCCCAGCGGGAGAGGTGGTAGGCAGTTCTTC. Amino acids: CSVEDAPSGRGGRQFF.

The CDR3 here is CASSQSPGFGDSPLHF. As DNA, the CDR3 is TGTGCCAGCAGCCAATCGCCGGGATTCGGGGATTCACCCCTCCACTTT. This chain uses TRBV16 with TRBJ1-6; D is unclear. The CDR3 has 16 residues. Between the trimmed V and J ends, which lost 0 bases and 8 bases, there was a span of 14 bases. CDR1 is KGHSY and CDR2 is FQNENV in the germline V gene.

This clone was detected once. This rearrangement joins TRBV7-2 to TRBJ2-1, with 8 bases identical to TRBD2. Per the germline V gene, CDR1 is SGHTA and CDR2 is FQGNSA. The CDR3 runs 16 residues. Trimming removed 6 bases from V and 0 bases from J; junction bases left unmatched: 7. The CDR3 here is CASRLRSGSSYNEQFF. As DNA, the CDR3 is TGTGCCAGCAGGTTAAGAAGCGGGAGCTCCTACAATGAGCAGTTCTTC.

The chain combines TRBV27 with TRBJ1-6; D is undetermined. The germline CDR1 and CDR2 sequences are MNHEY and SMNVEV (reference sequence). CDR3 size: 18 residues. V dropped 4 bases and J dropped 0 bases, with 16 bases sitting between them. The chain's CDR3 is CASSSDGSPSSYNSPLHF. The CDR3 bases are TGTGCCAGCAGTTCCGACGGGTCCCCAAGCTCCTATAATTCACCCCTCCACTTT.

The CDR3 DNA follows: TGCGCCAGCAGCCAAGCCCTAGCGGGAGGGGGCGATGAGCAGTTCTTC. Translated, it gives CASSQALAGGGDEQFF. The chain combines TRBV4-1 with TRBJ2-1; 12 bases line up with TRBD2. Germline CDR1 reads MGHRA; CDR2 reads YSYEKL. The trim removed 1 base at V and 8 bases at J, leaving 6 bases unmatched. This CDR3 is 16 amino acids long.

This clone was found once. J is TRBJ2-1 and V is TRBV7-9; TRBD2 aligns across 9 bases. This CDR3 is 15 amino acids long. Looked up from germline, CDR1 is SEHNR and CDR2 is FQNEAQ (reference sequence). J gave up 8 bases and V 3 bases, and 8 bases lay outside the gene matches. Here the CDR3 DNA reads TGTGCCAGCAGCTTTGTTGAGCGGGGGGCGTATGAGCAGTTCTTC. This sequence encodes CASSFVERGAYEQFF. The complete variable domain, with remaining parts taken from reference TRBV7-9 and TRBJ2-1, reads DTGVSQNPRHKITKRGQNVTFRCDPISEHNRLYWYRQTLGQGPEFLTYFQNEAQLEKSRLLSDRFSAERPKGSFSTLEIQRTEQGDSAMYLCASSFVERGAYEQFFGPGTRLTVL.

The chain uses TRBV9 and TRBJ1-6; a possible D gene is TRBD1 (6 bases). V lost 3 bases to trimming and J lost 0 bases, with 10 bases between them. Germline-derived CDR1 and CDR2 are SGDLS and YYNGEE. The CDR3 runs to 16 residues. CDR3 sequence reads: CASSAGQLSYNSPLHF. The CDR3 nucleotides read TGTGCCAGCAGCGCAGGACAGCTCTCCTATAATTCACCCCTCCACTTT.

This chain uses TRBV10-3 with TRBJ2-1; D might be TRBD2 (5 bases). Trimming pared 0 bases from V and 6 bases from J, leaving 12 bases between. The CDR3 runs 15 residues. Germline V CDR1 and CDR2: ENHRY, SYGVKD. The CDR3 DNA reads TGTGCCATCAGTGAGTCTTTAGGAGCGGTCAATGAGCAGTTCTTC. Its protein is CAISESLGAVNEQFF.

The J gene is TRBJ2-5, the V gene TRBV11-2, with 8 bases fitting TRBD1. CDR3 length: 16 amino acids. Germline V gene data show CDR1 as SGHAT and CDR2 as FQNNGV. With V trimmed by 5 bases and J by 11 bases, 19 bases remained unmatched. As DNA, the CDR3 is TGTGCCAGCAGCCGCAGTATCGGGCAGGGGGCGCGAGAGCAGTACTTC. This translates into CASSRSIGQGAREQYF.

This chain uses TRBV5-1 with TRBJ2-3; TRBD2 matches 7 bases. This CDR3 region has 15 residues. The V segment lost 2 bases and the J segment 2 bases; nucleotides outside the gene matches: 5. The germline V gene has CDR1 SGHRS and CDR2 YFSETQ. CDR3 bases: TGCGCCAGCAGCTTACGGGGGGTTATCACAGATACGCAGTATTTT. Residues: CASSLRGVITDTQYF.